This T cell receptor (beta chain) was captured in a study of CD8+CD57+ T cells in acquired aplastic anemia. The use of genomic DNA as template underpinned the TCR beta VDJ and CDR3 profiling. TCRdb re-called the reads with MiXCR, one entry per CDR3 protein. The top ten hold roughly 30% of the sample, which has roughly 120,000 distinct CDR3 sequences, 50% to 70% seen once. General observations from the study: Twenty-nine shared CD8+ CDR3s appeared highly expressed within patients' immunodominant clones. Between the patient and control groups, CD8+ Simpson's diversity did not differ significantly.

Comments on this clonotype: As yet, its antigen is unknown.

Patients chosen for sequencing had shown CD8+CD57+ cell expansion by flow cytometry. By the time of blood sampling, patients had still received no therapy. The sample comprised sorted CD4+, CD8+, or CD8+CD57+ T cells (not recorded which) from PBMCs. The receptor was isolated from a human donor with aplastic anemia.

This CDR3 is CSASRGLPYEQYF. DNA of the CDR3: TGCAGTGCCAGCAGGGGGCTGCCCTACGAGCAGTACTTC. The genes are TRBV20-1 and TRBJ2-7; 8 bases align to TRBD1. The CDR3 runs to 13 residues. Germline CDR1 reads DFQATT; CDR2 reads SNEGSKA (reference sequence). The V and J ends lost 6 bases and 2 bases, in that order; junction bases with no gene match: 6.